Below, 17 T cell receptor beta chains from the same sample are listed, as sequenced in a study of Ad26.COV2.S vaccination and SARS-CoV-2 variants. Sequencing used immunoSEQ multiplex PCR; TCRdb keeps in-frame clones, though not all of them. The sample records approximately 400,000 clones, roughly nine tenths being singletons. Source: peripheral blood, taken after recovery from COVID-19. The receptors derive from a human donor who had recovered from COVID-19.

The chain employs TRBV6-6 and TRBJ2-1, with 11 bases lining up with TRBD2. The CDR3 is made up of 14 amino acids. Germline-derived CDR1 and CDR2 are MNHNY and SVGAGI (reference sequence). V gave up 5 bases and J gave up 6 bases; unmatched junction bases: 3. DNA for the CDR3: TGTGCCAGCAGTCATAGCGGGGGGGGCAATGAGCAGTTCTTC. This sequence encodes CASSHSGGGNEQFF.

This clone was observed a single time. The rearrangement joins TRBV10-2 to TRBJ1-2; 9 positions match TRBD1. J lost 2 bases, V lost 3 bases, and 13 bases had no gene match. CDR1 is WSHSY and CDR2 is SAAADI in the germline V gene. The CDR3 contains 18 residues. The CDR3 here is CASSDTGTGNWWNYGYTF. The CDR3 DNA reads as TGCGCCAGCAGTGATACCGGGACAGGGAATTGGTGGAACTATGGCTACACCTTC.

The V gene is TRBV27, the J gene TRBJ1-2, with D unresolved. From germline, CDR1 is MNHEY and CDR2 SMNVEV (reference sequence). The length of the CDR3 is 12 residues. V was pared by 6 bases and J by 6 bases, with 11 bases between. CDR3 amino acids: CASREGGDGYTF. The CDR3 region has the DNA TGTGCCAGCAGAGAGGGTGGGGATGGCTACACCTTC.

The chain combines TRBV5-4 with TRBJ2-1; the match to TRBD2 covers 13 bases. The CDR3 runs 18 residues. Looked up from germline, CDR1 is SGHNT and CDR2 is YYREEE (reference sequence). V was pared by 1 base and J by 3 bases, with 7 bases of the junction left unmatched. The CDR3 is CASSLRLLAGGRYNEQFF. In DNA form, the CDR3 reads TGTGCCAGCAGCTTGCGGCTACTAGCGGGGGGGCGCTACAATGAGCAGTTCTTC.

On this clone itself: Other DNA sequences within the sample encode an identical CDR3. The chain recombines TRBV6-6 with TRBJ1-2; D uncertain. Trimming cost V 5 bases and J 5 bases, with 9 bases left between them. CDR3 size: 12 residues. Germline V gene data show CDR1 as MNHNY and CDR2 as SVGAGI (reference sequence). CDR3 protein: CASSPGVYGYTF. The CDR3 DNA reads TGTGCCAGCAGTCCCGGAGTATATGGCTACACCTTC.

The chain combines TRBV6-6 with TRBJ2-2; TRBD2 agrees at 10 bases. The CDR3 loop spans 16 amino acids. CDR1 MNHNY and CDR2 SVGAGI come from the germline V gene (reference sequence). V lost 5 bases and J lost 0; bases outside the gene matches: 3. CDR3 protein: CASSRAGGTNTGELFF. The CDR3 region has the DNA TGTGCCAGCAGTCGAGCGGGGGGGACGAACACCGGGGAGCTGTTTTTT.

V and J are TRBV7-3 and TRBJ1-1; D unclear. The CDR3 is 14 amino acids. CDR1 is SGHTA and CDR2 is FQGTGA in the germline V gene. V dropped 5 bases and J dropped 0 bases, with 10 bases sitting between them. The CDR3 sequence is CASSLVGMNTEAFF. CDR3 nucleotides: TGTGCCAGCAGCCTTGTCGGAATGAACACTGAAGCTTTCTTT. Looking up the rest from reference TRBV7-3 and TRBJ1-1 gives the full variable domain: GAGVSQTPSNKVTEKGKYVELRCDPISGHTALYWYRQSLGQGPEFLIYFQGTGAADDSGLPNDRFFAVRPEGSVSTLKIQRTERGDSAVYLCASSLVGMNTEAFFGQGTRLTVV.

This chain joins TRBV6-2 or TRBV6-3 and TRBJ1-1; possibly TRBD1 for D (5 bases). The CDR3 length is 11 residues. Germline values: CDR1 MNHEY, CDR2 SVGEGT. The V end lost 0 bases, the J end lost 10 bases, and 6 bases lay between the germline ends. The CDR3: CASSYSGTAFF. The CDR3 bases are TGTGCCAGCAGTTACTCGGGGACAGCTTTCTTT.

V usage is TRBV13 and J usage is TRBJ2-5, with 9 bases fitting TRBD2. Losses at the gene ends were 0 bases for V and 1 base for J; bases not matched to a gene: 0. The CDR3 spans 15 residues. CDR1 and CDR2 (germline): PRHDT, FYEKMQ (reference sequence). The CDR3 loop reads CASSLGSGGQETQYF. The CDR3 DNA follows: TGTGCCAGCAGCTTAGGTAGCGGGGGCCAAGAGACCCAGTACTTC.

This clone came up once. V and J are TRBV19 and TRBJ1-6; D is perhaps TRBD1 (5 bases). The CDR3 spans 16 residues. The germline gives CDR1 LNHDA, CDR2 SQIVND (reference sequence). Trimming shortened V by 2 bases and J by 8 bases, and 16 bases separated the two germline ends. CDR3 bases: TGTGCCAGTAGTATACCCACGGGACCCCTGGATTCACCCCTCCACTTT. This translates into CASSIPTGPLDSPLHF.

The J gene is TRBJ1-1, the V gene TRBV14; D ambiguous. V was trimmed by 0 bases and J by 6 bases, leaving 20 bases between them. Germline CDR1 and CDR2: SGHDN and FVKESK. This CDR3 is built from 17 residues. CDR3 in amino acids: CASSQDVWELGPAEAFF. The DNA for the CDR3 is TGTGCCAGCAGCCAAGATGTTTGGGAGCTGGGTCCCGCTGAAGCTTTCTTT.

This sequence joins TRBV13 and TRBJ2-7, with a tentative D call TRBD1 (6 bases). V shed 5 bases and J shed 3 bases, with 17 bases lying between them. The CDR3 runs to 15 residues. Germline CDR1 PRHDT, CDR2 FYEKMQ (reference sequence). The CDR3 nucleotides are TGTGCCAGCAGCCCCCAGGGGCTTATCCTCTACGAGCAGTACTTC. It is translated as CASSPQGLILYEQYF.

V and J are TRBV7-2 and TRBJ2-3; 8 bases map to TRBD2. The trim removed 6 bases at V and 4 bases at J, leaving 6 bases unmatched. The CDR3 spans 14 residues. Germline lookup yields CDR1 SGHTA and CDR2 FQGNSA. The CDR3 nucleotides are TGTGCCAGCAGGATCGGACTAGCCGCAGATACGCAGTATTTT. This translates into CASRIGLAADTQYF. Using reference TRBV7-2 and TRBJ2-3 for the parts outside the CDR3, the full variable domain is GAGVSQSPSNKVTEKGKDVELRCDPISGHTALYWYRQSLGQGLEFLIYFQGNSAPDKSGLPSDRFSAERTGGSVSTLTIQRTQQEDSAVYLCASRIGLAADTQYFGPGTRLTVL.

This clone was seen ten or more times. V is TRBV4-3 and J is TRBJ1-1; tentative D call: TRBD1 (5 bases). The CDR3 spans 14 residues. The V gene lost 1 base and the J gene lost 5 bases, with 11 bases spanning the gap. CDR1 is LGHNA and CDR2 is YSLEER in the germline V gene. CDR3 in amino acids: CASSQGDSRTEAFF. The CDR3 DNA is TGCGCCAGCAGCCAAGGCGACAGTAGGACTGAAGCTTTCTTT.

The chain recombines TRBV3-1 (or the pseudogene TRBV3-2) with TRBJ2-5; D call uncertain. Germline V gene sequence: CDR1 LGHDT, CDR2 YNNKEL (reference sequence). Trimming stripped 5 bases from V and 4 bases from J, with 5 bases between. This CDR3 is built from 11 residues. The CDR3, as DNA: TGTGCCAGCAGCTGGCGAGAGACCCAGTACTTC. Translation gives CASSWRETQYF.

Only one count was recorded for this clone. The chain is built from TRBV27 and TRBJ2-2, with a tentative D call TRBD2 (5 bases). This CDR3 has 17 residues. V was shortened by 0 bases and J by 1 base, with 12 bases between the two germline ends. Germline CDR1 reads MNHEY; CDR2 reads SMNVEV (reference sequence). The CDR3, as DNA: TGTGCCAGCAGTTTATCCCCGGAAGGAGGGAACACCGGGGAGCTGTTTTTT. Its translation is CASSLSPEGGNTGELFF.

This sequence joins TRBV7-2 and TRBJ2-1, with no clear D. In germline, CDR1 is SGHTA, CDR2 FQGNSA. The CDR3 runs 12 residues. The V gene lost 5 bases and the J gene lost 6 bases, with 8 bases spanning the gap. CDR3 residues: CASSPYPNEQFF. CDR3 nucleotides: TGTGCCAGCAGCCCGTACCCCAATGAGCAGTTCTTC.